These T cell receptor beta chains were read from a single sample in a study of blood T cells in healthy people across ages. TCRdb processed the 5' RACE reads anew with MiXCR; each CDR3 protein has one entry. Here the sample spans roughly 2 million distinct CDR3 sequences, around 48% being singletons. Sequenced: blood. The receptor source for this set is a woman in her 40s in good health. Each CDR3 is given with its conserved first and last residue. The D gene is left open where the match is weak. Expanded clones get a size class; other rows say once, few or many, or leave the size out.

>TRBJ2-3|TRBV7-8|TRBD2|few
TGTGCCAGCAGCTTAGGGACTAGCGGGGTGCGCACAGATACGCAGTATTTT
CASSLGTSGVRTDTQYF
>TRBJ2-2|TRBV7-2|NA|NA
TGTGCCAGCAGCTTACCGCCTGGGGCTAGCCACACCGGGGAGCTGTTTTTT
CASSLPPGASHTGELFF
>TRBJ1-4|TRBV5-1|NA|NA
TGCGCCAGCAGCTTTACACAGGCCGATGAAAAACTGTTTTTT
CASSFTQADEKLFF
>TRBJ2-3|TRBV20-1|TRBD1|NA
TGCAGTGCCCCCGGGACAGGGTTTGATTCGTCAGATACGCAGTATTTT
CSAPGTGFDSSDTQYF
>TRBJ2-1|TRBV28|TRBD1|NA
TGTGCCAGCAGCTCCAGTGAGGGGGCTGGGTACAATGAGCAGTTCTTC
CASSSSEGAGYNEQFF
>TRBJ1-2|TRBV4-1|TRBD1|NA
TGCGCCAGCAGCCGAGATGGTCCCCAGACGGGACAGACCGATGGCTACACCTTC
CASSRDGPQTGQTDGYTF
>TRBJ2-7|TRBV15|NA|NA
TGTGCCACCAGCAGAGCGGGGTCCCCCTACGAGCAGTACTTC
CATSRAGSPYEQYF
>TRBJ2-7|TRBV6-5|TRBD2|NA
TGTGCCAGCAGTTATGGGGAGGGCCCGGGCTACGAGCAGTACTTC
CASSYGEGPGYEQYF
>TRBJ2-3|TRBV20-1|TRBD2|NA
TGCAGACCCCTAAGCGGGAGCGCAGATACGCAGTATTTT
CRPLSGSADTQYF
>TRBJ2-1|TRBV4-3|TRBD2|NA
TGCGCCAGCAGCCAAGGTGTTAGCGGGGGGACAGACTCCTACAATGAGCAGTTCTTC
CASSQGVSGGTDSYNEQFF
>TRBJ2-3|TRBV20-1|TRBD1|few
TGCAGTGCTATGGACAGGGGGCGATCGACAGATACGCAGTATTTT
CSAMDRGRSTDTQYF
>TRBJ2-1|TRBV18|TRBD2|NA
TGTGCCAGCTCACTTCGGACTAGCGGGGGCGGGTACGATGAGCAGTTCTTC
CASSLRTSGGGYDEQFF
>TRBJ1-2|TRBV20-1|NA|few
TGCAGTGCTAGAGATGGGGCGGGGTATGGCTACACCTTC
CSARDGAGYGYTF
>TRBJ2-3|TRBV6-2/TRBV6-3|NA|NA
TGTGCCAGCAGTTCTCCCAGGGGGGGCGTCACAGATACGCAGTATTTT
CASSSPRGGVTDTQYF
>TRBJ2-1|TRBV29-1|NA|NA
TGCAGCGTTGGGGGGTGGGAGCAGTTCTTC
CSVGGWEQFF